Sequencing of this T cell receptor beta chain was carried out in a study of shared clonotypes between healthy human individuals. Of note for this clone: Its antigen remains unidentified.

There are 16 residues in the CDR3. V shed 3 bases and J shed 4 bases, with 18 bases lying between them. Germline loops: CDR1 MGHRA, CDR2 YSYEKL. Naive CD8 cells comprised CD45RO-negative, CCR7-positively selected cells, excluding terminally differentiated effector memory CD45RA+ cells. Study findings and constraints: Naive CD4 clonotypes were shared across a handful of donors at 4% to 5%. Expectations were that clonotype sharing among donors would be affected by sequencing depth. Against clonotypes common to all four donors, non-shared ones had lower generation probabilities.

Sorted subsets were amplified in replicate PCRs using approximately 200 ng DNA, about 30,000 T cell genomes. Generated by immunoSEQ multiplex PCR, the TCRdb table keeps only in-frame clones and is missing some. The repertoire consists of around 2,000,000 clones, with roughly 91% occurring once and the leading ten covering more than 1.5%. This chain connects TRBV4-1 to TRBJ1-1; possible D gene TRBD1, 5 bases. This TCR came from a man aged 18-30 years in good health. Some clones in this sample may be carry-over from other donors' samples. The sequencing sample was made of naive CD8+ T cells from PBMCs. CDR3 in amino acids: CASSQQNPGLATEAFF. The DNA of the CDR3 is TGCGCCAGCAGCCAGCAAAACCCGGGGCTGGCCACTGAAGCTTTCTTT.